These T cell receptor beta chains were read from a single sample in a study of blood T cell repertoires in COVID-19. Using immunoSEQ multiplex PCR, the repertoire was profiled, and TCRdb retains in-frame clones only, with some absent. Seen here are about 200,000 clones, under 90% observed once, and the top ten hold 4.4%. The source material was peripheral blood. The receptor source for this set is a man aged 50-59 years with acute or convalescent COVID-19. CDR3s include the opening cysteine and the closing phenylalanine or tryptophan. D genes are given only for firm matches. The listing skips clone size in some rows; elsewhere it reads once, few, many or a size class.

D	size	V	J	length	DNA	CDR3
NA	NA	TRBV5-1	TRBJ1-5	13	TGCGCCAGCAGCTTGGCGTTCGATCAGCCCCAGCATTTT	CASSLAFDQPQHF
TRBD1	NA	TRBV18	TRBJ2-7	13	TGTGCCAGCTCACCCCGGGACAGCCAGGAACGGTACTTC	CASSPRDSQERYF
TRBD1	few	TRBV27	TRBJ1-2	13	TGTGCCAGCAGCCCGACAGGGATCTATGGCTACACCTTC	CASSPTGIYGYTF
TRBD1	NA	TRBV11-2	TRBJ2-7	15	TGTGCCAGCAGCTTGGGACAGGCGCTCTCCTACGAGCAGTACTTC	CASSLGQALSYEQYF
NA	NA	TRBV7-9	TRBJ1-1	16	TGTGCCAGCAGCCGTCTCCGACTGAACATGAACACTGAAGCTTTCTTT	CASSRLRLNMNTEAFF
TRBD1	NA	TRBV2	TRBJ1-2	14	TGTGCCAGCAGTAAACAGGGGGCGGCCTATGGCTACACCTTC	CASSKQGAAYGYTF
TRBD2	once	TRBV6-5	TRBJ2-1	15	TGTGCCAGCAGTTACATAGCGGGGGGTATCAATGAGCAGTTCTTC	CASSYIAGGINEQFF
TRBD1	NA	TRBV6-5	TRBJ1-2	15	TGTGCCAGCAGTTACGAAGGGACAGCTAACTATGGCTACACCTTC	CASSYEGTANYGYTF
NA	NA	TRBV23-1	TRBJ1-1	15	TGCGCCAGCAGTCAATGTTACAGGAAGAACACTGAAGCTTTCTTT	CASSQCYRKNTEAFF
TRBD1	few	TRBV6-5	TRBJ1-1	12	TGTGCCAGCAGGAAGACAGGGAATGAAGCTTTCTTT	CASRKTGNEAFF
NA	once	TRBV7-9	TRBJ1-4	15	TGTGCCAGCAGCTTAGCCCAGGGGAGGGATGAAAAACTGTTTTTT	CASSLAQGRDEKLFF
NA	NA	TRBV4-1	TRBJ1-6	18	TGCGCCAGCAGCCAAGATCAGACACTGAGCTCCTATAATTCACCCCTCCACTTT	CASSQDQTLSSYNSPLHF
NA	NA	TRBV6-5	TRBJ1-1	13	TGTGCCAGCAGTACGCGGGGGGTCACTGAAGCTTTCTTT	CASSTRGVTEAFF
NA	NA	TRBV6-6	TRBJ1-2	15	TGTGCCAGCAGTTACCCCAGAACAGCTAACTATGGCTACACCTTC	CASSYPRTANYGYTF
NA	NA	TRBV5-4	TRBJ1-1	12	TGTGCCAGCAGCTTACGAGGGACTGAAGCTTTCTTT	CASSLRGTEAFF
NA	NA	TRBV12-3/TRBV12-4	TRBJ1-1	13	TGTGCCAGCAGTTTAATAGGGGGTACTGAAGCTTTCTTT	CASSLIGGTEAFF
NA	few	TRBV5-1	TRBJ1-6	14	TGCGCCAGCAGCTTGGACCAGGGGAATTCACCCCTCCACTTT	CASSLDQGNSPLHF
NA	few	TRBV5-1	TRBJ2-7	16	TGCGCCAGCAGCTTGGGAACTTACAGACCAGTCTACGAGCAGTACTTC	CASSLGTYRPVYEQYF
TRBD1	NA	TRBV5-5	TRBJ2-3	14	TGTGCCAGCAGCCCCAGACAGGGCCAAGATACGCAGTATTTT	CASSPRQGQDTQYF
NA	NA	TRBV30	TRBJ1-5	13	TGTGCCTGGAGTACACAGGGAAATCAGCCCCAGCATTTT	CAWSTQGNQPQHF
NA	few	TRBV11-2	TRBJ1-3	14	TGTGCCAGCAGCTTCACGGTGCCCGGAAACACCATATATTTT	CASSFTVPGNTIYF
NA	NA	TRBV2	TRBJ1-1	17	TGTGCCAGCCTCGGGAGTCTCGCCTACATCGTGAACACTGAAGCTTTCTTT	CASLGSLAYIVNTEAFF
TRBD1	NA	TRBV19	TRBJ2-5	15	TGTGCCAGTAGTGAGGGACAGGGGGCCGGAGAGACCCAGTACTTC	CASSEGQGAGETQYF
NA	NA	TRBV7-9	TRBJ2-7	14	TGTGCCAGCAGTCCAAGCGGGCTCTCCTACGAGCAGTACTTC	CASSPSGLSYEQYF
NA	NA	TRBV9	TRBJ1-3	15	TGTGCCAGCAGCGTACATAGGGGCCCTGGAAACACCATATATTTT	CASSVHRGPGNTIYF
TRBD1	NA	TRBV7-9	TRBJ1-1	15	TGTGCCAGCAGCTTATCGTCCAGGGGGGACACTGAAGCTTTCTTT	CASSLSSRGDTEAFF
NA	NA	TRBV19	TRBJ1-5	15	TGTGCCAGTAGAGTGTCAGGAGGCGGCAATCAGCCCCAGCATTTT	CASRVSGGGNQPQHF
TRBD2	NA	TRBV5-1	TRBJ2-3	17	TGCGCCAGCAGCTTGACCCTAGCGGGACCCCGCACAGATACGCAGTATTTT	CASSLTLAGPRTDTQYF
NA	NA	TRBV6-5	TRBJ2-1	15	TGTGCCAGCAGTCTTACCCCGAGGGCCTACAATGAGCAGTTCTTC	CASSLTPRAYNEQFF
NA	NA	TRBV6-5	TRBJ2-1	15	TGTGCCACCAGCCTGACCGGGACTGCGAGCAATGAGCAGTTCTTC	CATSLTGTASNEQFF
NA	NA	TRBV21-1	TRBJ1-5	19	TGTGCCAGACCGGGACAGGGGATTTCAGCGGGATATAGCAATCAGCCCCAGCATTTT	CARPGQGISAGYSNQPQHF
TRBD1	NA	TRBV18	TRBJ2-1	15	TGTGCCAGCTCACCTCGGACAGGGGGGAGGAATGAGCAGTTCTTC	CASSPRTGGRNEQFF
NA	few	TRBV24-1	TRBJ2-3	14	TGTGCCACCCGACAGAGTGGAAGCACAGATACGCAGTATTTT	CATRQSGSTDTQYF
TRBD2	NA	TRBV19	TRBJ2-7	12	TGTGCCAGTAGAGGACTAGCCGGGGGATCGTACTTC	CASRGLAGGSYF
NA	few	TRBV2	TRBJ1-4	15	TGTGCCAGCAGGGACACAGCTTCTAAAAATGAAAAACTGTTTTTT	CASRDTASKNEKLFF
NA	NA	TRBV19	TRBJ1-5	15	TGTGCCAGTAGAGGGGCCCCAGGGCGCAATCAGCCCCAGCATTTT	CASRGAPGRNQPQHF
NA	once	TRBV6-5	TRBJ1-2	14	TGTGCCAGCAGTATACAGGGTGCCGGCTATGGCTACACCTTC	CASSIQGAGYGYTF
NA	once	TRBV19	TRBJ2-3	18	TGTGCCAGTAGTAACAGGGCGCACAGTGGGTCTTTCTCCGATACGCAGTATTTT	CASSNRAHSGSFSDTQYF
TRBD1	NA	TRBV5-4	TRBJ1-4	15	TGTGCCAGCAGCTCTCCGGGACAGGGGAATGAAAAACTGTTTTTT	CASSSPGQGNEKLFF
NA	NA	TRBV29-1	TRBJ1-2	14	TGCAGCGTTGCCCCCGTGAGTAGCAGCTATGGCTACACCTTC	CSVAPVSSSYGYTF
NA	NA	TRBV7-9	TRBJ1-6	16	TGTGCCAGCAATTCGGGGGGCAGCCCCTATAATTCACCCCTCCACTTT	CASNSGGSPYNSPLHF
NA	once	TRBV25-1	TRBJ1-2	14	TGTGCCAGCTCCTATCCAGGGGTAAACTATGGCTACACCTTC	CASSYPGVNYGYTF
NA	few	TRBV13	TRBJ1-2	14	TGTGCCAGCAGCTTAGCAGCGGCCCCCTATGGCTACACCTTC	CASSLAAAPYGYTF
NA	NA	TRBV5-5	TRBJ2-2	18	TGTGCCAGCAGCTTGGCCACTCTACAGGTTTCGAACACCGGGGAGCTGTTTTTT	CASSLATLQVSNTGELFF
TRBD2	NA	TRBV27	TRBJ2-3	15	TGTGCCAGCCGCGGGGTCGGGGGGGGCACAGATACGCAGTATTTT	CASRGVGGGTDTQYF
TRBD1	NA	TRBV19	TRBJ1-2	13	TGTGCCAGTAGTACAGGACAGGGATATGGCTACACCTTC	CASSTGQGYGYTF
NA	NA	TRBV5-1	TRBJ1-2	17	TGCGCCAGCAGCTTGGGTTATGGGGGCACCCTGGGCTATGGCTACACCTTC	CASSLGYGGTLGYGYTF
NA	NA	TRBV6-6	TRBJ1-4	15	TGTGCCAGCAAAGAGCAGACGGCGGGTACCGAAAAACTGTTTTTT	CASKEQTAGTEKLFF
NA	NA	TRBV5-8	TRBJ1-5	17	TGTGCCAGCAGCCTTGCGCGCTACCGGGGGAGCAATCAGCCCCAGCATTTT	CASSLARYRGSNQPQHF
TRBD1	NA	TRBV25-1	TRBJ2-3	17	TGTGCCAGCAGTGACCCCACCGGGACAGGGGTGACAGATACGCAGTATTTT	CASSDPTGTGVTDTQYF
NA	NA	TRBV7-9	TRBJ1-1	15	TGTGCCAGCAGCCCTCAAGCACTGAAGAACACTGAAGCTTTCTTT	CASSPQALKNTEAFF
TRBD1	NA	TRBV6-5	TRBJ1-2	15	TGTGCCAGCAGTTACCCATACAGGGGGAGCTATGGCTACACCTTC	CASSYPYRGSYGYTF
NA	few	TRBV6-5	TRBJ1-1	13	TGTGCCAGCGGAAGCGACAGGAACACTGAAGCTTTCTTT	CASGSDRNTEAFF
TRBD1	NA	TRBV7-9	TRBJ1-5	13	TGTGCCAGCAGCCTTGGACAGGATCAGCCCCAGCATTTT	CASSLGQDQPQHF
NA	NA	TRBV5-4	TRBJ2-1	15	TGTGCCAGCAGCCTCCAGGGCCTCCTAAGGAATGAGCAGTTCTTC	CASSLQGLLRNEQFF
NA	NA	TRBV20-1	TRBJ2-5	14	TGCAGTGCTAGTCCCGCCGCGCGGCGGGAGACCCAGTACTTC	CSASPAARRETQYF
NA	NA	TRBV12-5	TRBJ2-7	15	TGTGCTAGTGGTTTGGTACGAGGAGGGGCGGGGGAGCAGTACTTC	CASGLVRGGAGEQYF
TRBD1	NA	TRBV18	TRBJ2-2	15	TGTGCCAGCTCGAGACAGGGGTCAAACACCGGGGAGCTGTTTTTT	CASSRQGSNTGELFF